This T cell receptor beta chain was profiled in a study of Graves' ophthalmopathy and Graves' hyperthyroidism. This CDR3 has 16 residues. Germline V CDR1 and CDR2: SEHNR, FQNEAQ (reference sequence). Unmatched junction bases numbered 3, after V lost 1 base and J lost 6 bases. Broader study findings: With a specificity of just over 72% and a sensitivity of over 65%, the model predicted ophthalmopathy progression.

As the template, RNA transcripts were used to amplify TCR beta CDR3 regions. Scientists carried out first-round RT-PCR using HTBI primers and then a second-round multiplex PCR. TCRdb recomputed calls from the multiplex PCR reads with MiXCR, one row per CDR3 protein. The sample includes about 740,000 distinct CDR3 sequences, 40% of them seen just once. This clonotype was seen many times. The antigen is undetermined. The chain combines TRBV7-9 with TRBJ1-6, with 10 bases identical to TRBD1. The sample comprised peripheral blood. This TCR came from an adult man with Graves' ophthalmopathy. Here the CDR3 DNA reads TGTGCCAGCAGCTTAGGGACAGGGGGAGGTAATTCACCCCTCCACTTT. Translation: CASSLGTGGGNSPLHF.